Following are 14 T cell receptor beta chains from one sample sequenced in a study of OX40 agonist ivuxolimab in advanced cancers. Profiled with immunoSEQ multiplex PCR; TCRdb holds only in-frame clones, not every one. This table holds about 85,000 clones, around 84% found once. Sample: CD4+ or CD8+ T cells sorted from blood, taken in a trial of the OX40 agonist ivuxolimab. Every receptor here comes from an adult with an advanced solid tumor such as melanoma, head and neck, liver or kidney cancer.

The gene calls are TRBV5-8 and TRBJ2-3; maybe TRBD1 (5 bases). There are 15 residues in the CDR3. Per germline, CDR1 SGHTS and CDR2 YDEGEE. Deletions cut 3 bases from V and 6 bases from J, with 17 bases between. The DNA of the CDR3 is TGTGCCAGCAGCTCAGGGTCACCCTTATCGGATACGCAGTATTTT. Amino acid sequence: CASSSGSPLSDTQYF.

This clone was observed once. V is TRBV28 and J is TRBJ1-1; weak D call: TRBD1 (5 bases). Germline V lookup: CDR1 MDHEN, CDR2 SYDVKM. V was trimmed by 5 bases and J by 0 bases, leaving 7 bases between them. This CDR3 contains 13 residues. This CDR3 is CASSPRVNTEAFF. Here the CDR3 DNA reads TGTGCCAGCAGTCCCAGGGTGAACACTGAAGCTTTCTTT. Complete variable domain (other parts from reference TRBV28 and TRBJ1-1): DVKVTQSSRYLVKRTGEKVFLECVQDMDHENMFWYRQDPGLGLRLIYFSYDVKMKEKGDIPEGYSVSREKKERFSLILESASTNQTSMYLCASSPRVNTEAFFGQGTRLTVV.

In its sample, this clone was seen once. The chain employs TRBV7-3 and TRBJ2-5, with TRBD1 matching over 8 bases. This CDR3 contains 14 residues. Germline-derived CDR1 and CDR2 are SGHTA and FQGTGA. With 5 bases clipped from V and 4 bases from J, the junction kept 6 bases outside the gene matches. DNA for the CDR3: TGTGCCAGCAGCGCTTCCGGGACAGGAGAGACCCAGTACTTC. Translating it yields CASSASGTGETQYF.

The chain links TRBV27 to TRBJ1-3; no firm D call. The CDR3 loop spans 15 amino acids. V was pared by 2 bases and J by 0 bases, with 8 bases between. The V gene's germline CDR1 is MNHEY and CDR2 SMNVEV (reference sequence). CDR3 coding DNA: TGTGCCAGCAGTTTAGCAGGCCTCTCTGGAAACACCATATATTTT. Residues: CASSLAGLSGNTIYF.

The rearrangement links TRBV28 to TRBJ2-1; 7 positions agree with TRBD1. Unmatched junction bases numbered 7, after V lost 7 bases and J lost 1 base. CDR3 length: 15 amino acids. Germline V gene sequence: CDR1 MDHEN, CDR2 SYDVKM. The CDR3: CASTRDRVSYNEQFF. CDR3 coding DNA: TGTGCCAGCACAAGAGACAGGGTTTCCTACAATGAGCAGTTCTTC.

The CDR3 DNA reads as TGCGCCAGCAGCTTGGGATCCGGGGCTTACAATGAGCAGTTCTTC. As protein: CASSLGSGAYNEQFF. This chain uses TRBV5-1 with TRBJ2-1; D tentatively reads TRBD1 or TRBD2 (5 bases each). This CDR3 contains 15 residues. Germline values: CDR1 SGHRS, CDR2 YFSETQ. Trimming removed 0 bases from V and 4 bases from J, with 11 bases in between.

The CDR3 loop is CASSNLESAYEQYF. CDR3 coding DNA: TGCGCCAGCAGCAATTTGGAATCCGCCTACGAGCAGTACTTC. The chain is built from TRBV5-1 and TRBJ2-7, with D uncertain. CDR1 SGHRS and CDR2 YFSETQ come from the germline V gene. V was shortened by 4 bases and J by 2 bases, with 13 bases between the two germline ends. This CDR3 contains 14 residues.

In DNA form, the CDR3 reads TGTGCCAGCAGTTTATCAGCTAGCTTGGATACGCAGTATTTT. Protein: CASSLSASLDTQYF. The V call is TRBV27, the J call TRBJ2-3; possible D gene TRBD2, 5 bases. Germline lookup yields CDR1 MNHEY and CDR2 SMNVEV (reference sequence). Trimming removed 0 bases at V and 6 bases at J, with 10 bases between. CDR3 size: 14 residues.

V and J are TRBV11-1 and TRBJ2-2; 11 bases match TRBD2. The ends lost 5 bases at V and 5 bases at J; junction bases unmatched: 7. The CDR3 length is 16 residues. CDR1 and CDR2 from the germline V gene are SGHAT and FQDESV (reference sequence). The CDR3 protein is CASSPRLAGRTGELFF. The DNA for the CDR3 is TGTGCCAGCAGCCCCAGACTAGCGGGGAGGACCGGGGAGCTGTTTTTT.

The chain is built from TRBV7-9 and TRBJ1-1; possible D gene TRBD1, 5 bases. This CDR3 spans 15 amino acids. V lost 7 bases and J 3 bases, leaving 18 bases between the germline ends. CDR1 is SEHNR and CDR2 is FQNEAQ in the germline V gene (reference sequence). The CDR3 region is CASIYGGGYDTEAFF. Here the CDR3 DNA reads TGTGCCAGCATCTACGGCGGGGGGTATGACACTGAAGCTTTCTTT. The full variable domain, its missing parts supplied by reference TRBV7-9 and TRBJ1-1, is DTGVSQNPRHKITKRGQNVTFRCDPISEHNRLYWYRQTLGQGPEFLTYFQNEAQLEKSRLLSDRFSAERPKGSFSTLEIQRTEQGDSAMYLCASIYGGGYDTEAFFGQGTRLTVV.

The J gene is TRBJ2-7, the V gene TRBV28, with D unclear. CDR1 MDHEN and CDR2 SYDVKM come from the germline V gene. The CDR3 runs to 11 residues. The germline V and J ends were trimmed by 3 bases and 6 bases, with 6 bases remaining between them. The CDR3 DNA follows: TGTGCCAGCAGTTTGCTTCCCGAGCAGTACGTC. It translates to CASSLLPEQYV.

The rearrangement joins TRBV5-6 to TRBJ2-5, with 10 nucleotides matching TRBD1. The germline V gene has CDR1 SGHDT and CDR2 YYEEEE. The CDR3 runs 16 residues. J lost 2 bases, V lost 0 bases, and 4 bases had no gene match. The CDR3 DNA follows: TGTGCCAGCAGCTTGGCCTGGGGACAGGGGCAAGAGACCCAGTACTTC. This codes for CASSLAWGQGQETQYF.

The chain uses TRBV9 and TRBJ2-2; 9 bases agree with TRBD2. The J segment lost 4 bases and the V segment lost 0 bases, leaving 7 bases of the junction unmatched. Germline lookup yields CDR1 SGDLS and CDR2 YYNGEE. The CDR3 extends over 17 amino acids. The CDR3 nucleotides are TGTGCCAGCAGCGTAGGGAGTAGCGGGAGTAGCACCGGGGAGCTGTTTTTT. Translated, it gives CASSVGSSGSSTGELFF.

The chain recombines TRBV7-7 with TRBJ2-5; 8 nucleotides match TRBD1. Trimming cost V 1 base and J 5 bases; bases outside gene matches: 6. CDR3 size: 15 residues. CDR1 SSHAT and CDR2 FNYEAQ come from the germline V gene (reference sequence). The CDR3, as DNA: TGTGCCAGCAGCTTAGGGACAGGGACAAAGGAGACCCAGTACTTC. Its protein is CASSLGTGTKETQYF.